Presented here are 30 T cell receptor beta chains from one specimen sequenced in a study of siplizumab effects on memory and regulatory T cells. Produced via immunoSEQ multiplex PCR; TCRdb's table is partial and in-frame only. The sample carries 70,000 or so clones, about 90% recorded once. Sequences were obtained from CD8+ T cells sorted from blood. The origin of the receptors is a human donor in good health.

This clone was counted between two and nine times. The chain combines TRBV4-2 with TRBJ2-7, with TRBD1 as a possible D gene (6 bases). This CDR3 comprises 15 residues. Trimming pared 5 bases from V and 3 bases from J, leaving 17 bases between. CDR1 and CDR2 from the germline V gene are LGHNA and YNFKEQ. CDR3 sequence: CASSLFPGHIYEQYF. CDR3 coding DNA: TGTGCCAGCAGCTTGTTCCCGGGACATATCTACGAGCAGTACTTC.

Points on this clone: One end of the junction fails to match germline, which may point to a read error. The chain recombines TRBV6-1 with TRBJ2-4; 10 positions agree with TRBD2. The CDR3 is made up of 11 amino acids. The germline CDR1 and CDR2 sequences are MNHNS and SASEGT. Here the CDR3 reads CAVFSGGTENF. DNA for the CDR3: TGTGCCGTCTTTAGCGGGGGGACAGAGAACTTC.

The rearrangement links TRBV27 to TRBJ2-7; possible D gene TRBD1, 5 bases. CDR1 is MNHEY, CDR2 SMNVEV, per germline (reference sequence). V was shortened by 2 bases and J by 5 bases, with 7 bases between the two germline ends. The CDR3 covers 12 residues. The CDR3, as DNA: TGTGCCAGCAGTTTAGGGGCACACGAGCAGTACTTC. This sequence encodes CASSLGAHEQYF.

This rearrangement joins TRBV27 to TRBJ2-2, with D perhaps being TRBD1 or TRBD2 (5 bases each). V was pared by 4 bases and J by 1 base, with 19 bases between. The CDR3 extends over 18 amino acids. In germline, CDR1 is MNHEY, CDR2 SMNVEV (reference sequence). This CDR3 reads CASSSAGSTLWNTGELFF. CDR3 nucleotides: TGTGCCAGCAGTTCGGCAGGGAGTACTCTTTGGAACACCGGGGAGCTGTTTTTT.

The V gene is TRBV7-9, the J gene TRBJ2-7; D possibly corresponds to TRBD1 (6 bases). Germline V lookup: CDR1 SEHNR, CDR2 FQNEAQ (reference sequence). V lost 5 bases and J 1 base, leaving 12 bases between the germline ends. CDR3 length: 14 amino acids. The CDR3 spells CASSPEQGSYEQYF. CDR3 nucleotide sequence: TGTGCCAGCAGCCCAGAACAGGGTTCCTACGAGCAGTACTTC.

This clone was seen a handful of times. The CDR3 nucleotides are TGTGCCAGCAGTAAGACAGTTAACTCCTACGAGCAGTACTTC. Protein sequence: CASSKTVNSYEQYF. V gene TRBV6-5 combines with J gene TRBJ2-7; a weak D match, TRBD1 (5 bases). V was cut by 5 bases and J by 0 bases, with 11 bases left in between. The germline gives CDR1 MNHEY, CDR2 SVGAGI. The CDR3 length is 14 residues.

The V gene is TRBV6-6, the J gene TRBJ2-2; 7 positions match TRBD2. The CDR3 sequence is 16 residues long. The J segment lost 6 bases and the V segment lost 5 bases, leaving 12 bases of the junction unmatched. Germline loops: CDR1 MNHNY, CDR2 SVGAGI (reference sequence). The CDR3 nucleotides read TGTGCCAGCAGTCTGACTAGCTCCGGTTTCGCCGGGGAGCTGTTTTTT. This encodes CASSLTSSGFAGELFF.

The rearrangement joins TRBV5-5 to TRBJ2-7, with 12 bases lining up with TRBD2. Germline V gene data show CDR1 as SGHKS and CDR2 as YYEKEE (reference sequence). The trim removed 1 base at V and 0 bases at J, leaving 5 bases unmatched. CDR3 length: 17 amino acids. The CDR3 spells CASSLTTSGGTSYEQYF. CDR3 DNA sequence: TGTGCCAGCAGCTTGACTACTAGCGGGGGGACCTCCTACGAGCAGTACTTC.

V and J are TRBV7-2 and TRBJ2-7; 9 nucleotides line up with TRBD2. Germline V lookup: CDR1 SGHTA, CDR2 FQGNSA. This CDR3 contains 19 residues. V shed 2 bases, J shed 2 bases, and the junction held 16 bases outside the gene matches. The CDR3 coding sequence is TGTGCCAGCAGCTTATATCTGACTAGCGGAGCGGAAAATACCTACGAGCAGTACTTC. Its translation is CASSLYLTSGAENTYEQYF.

This CDR3 reads CASSQYLGPYEQYF. The CDR3 region has the DNA TGTGCCAGCAGCCAATATCTGGGCCCCTACGAGCAGTACTTC. The chain has TRBV4-2 and TRBJ2-7; no clear D. Germline values: CDR1 LGHNA, CDR2 YNFKEQ. This CDR3 contains 14 residues. V was clipped by 2 bases and J by 2 bases, with 10 bases between them.

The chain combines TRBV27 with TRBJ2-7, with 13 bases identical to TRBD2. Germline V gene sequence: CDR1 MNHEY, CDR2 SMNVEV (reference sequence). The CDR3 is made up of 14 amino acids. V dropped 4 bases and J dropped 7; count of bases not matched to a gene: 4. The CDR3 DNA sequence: TGTGCCAGCAGTTCCACTAGCGGGGGGGAAGAGCAGTACTTC. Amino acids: CASSSTSGGEEQYF.

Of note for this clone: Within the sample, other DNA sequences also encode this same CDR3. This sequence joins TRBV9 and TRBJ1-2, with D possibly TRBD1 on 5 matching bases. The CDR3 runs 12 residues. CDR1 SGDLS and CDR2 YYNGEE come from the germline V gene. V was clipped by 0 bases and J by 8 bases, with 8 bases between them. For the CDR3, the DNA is TGTGCCAGCAGCGTAGGGGGCTCAGGCTACACCTTC. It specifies CASSVGGSGYTF.

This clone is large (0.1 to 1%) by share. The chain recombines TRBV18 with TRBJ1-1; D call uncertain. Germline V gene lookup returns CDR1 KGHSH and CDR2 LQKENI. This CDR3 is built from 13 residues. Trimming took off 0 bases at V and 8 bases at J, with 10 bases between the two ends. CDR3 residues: CASSPPMRREAFF. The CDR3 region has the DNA TGTGCCAGCTCACCACCGATGAGGAGGGAAGCTTTCTTT.

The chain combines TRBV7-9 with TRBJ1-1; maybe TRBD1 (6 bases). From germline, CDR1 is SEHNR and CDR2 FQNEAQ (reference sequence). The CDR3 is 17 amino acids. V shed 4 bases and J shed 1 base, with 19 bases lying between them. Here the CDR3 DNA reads TGTGCCAGCAGCTCCAAAGCAGGGGCGAGGGGGAACACTGAAGCTTTCTTT. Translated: CASSSKAGARGNTEAFF.

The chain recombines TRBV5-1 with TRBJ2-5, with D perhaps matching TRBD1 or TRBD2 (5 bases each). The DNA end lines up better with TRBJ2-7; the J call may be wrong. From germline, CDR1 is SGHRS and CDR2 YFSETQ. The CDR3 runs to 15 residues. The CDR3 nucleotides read TGCGCCAGCACATTCACTTCCGGGACCACTTACGAGCAGTACTTC. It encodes CASTFTSGTTYEQYF.

The CDR3 nucleotides are TGTGCCAGCAGTTTAGGGCGGTTAGGCGAAGCTTTCTTT. It encodes CASSLGRLGEAFF. The chain links TRBV27 to TRBJ1-1; no definite D call. The CDR3 spans 13 residues. Germline CDR1 is MNHEY and CDR2 is SMNVEV (reference sequence). Trimming pared 2 bases from V and 8 bases from J, leaving 12 bases between.

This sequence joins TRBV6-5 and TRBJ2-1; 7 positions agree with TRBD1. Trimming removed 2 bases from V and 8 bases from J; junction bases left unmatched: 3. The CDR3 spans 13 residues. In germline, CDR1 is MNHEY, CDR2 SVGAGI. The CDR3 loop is CASSYDRVHEQFF. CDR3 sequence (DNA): TGTGCCAGCAGTTACGACAGGGTTCATGAGCAGTTCTTC.

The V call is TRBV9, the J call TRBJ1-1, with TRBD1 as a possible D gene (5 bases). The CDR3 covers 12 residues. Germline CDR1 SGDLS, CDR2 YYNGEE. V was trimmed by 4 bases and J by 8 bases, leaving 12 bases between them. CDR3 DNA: TGTGCCAGCAGCCACCTAGGGACGGAAGCTTTCTTT. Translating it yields CASSHLGTEAFF.

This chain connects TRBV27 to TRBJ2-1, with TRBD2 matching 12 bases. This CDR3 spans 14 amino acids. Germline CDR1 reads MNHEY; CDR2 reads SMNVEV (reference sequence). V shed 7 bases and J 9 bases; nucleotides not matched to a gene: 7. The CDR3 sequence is CASTRLAGDSEQFF. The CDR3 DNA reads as TGTGCCAGCACCAGACTAGCGGGAGATAGTGAGCAGTTCTTC.

The CDR3, as DNA: TGTGCCAGTAGTATTAGTAGCGGGGACACAGATACGCAGTATTTT. It translates to CASSISSGDTDTQYF. The chain combines TRBV19 with TRBJ2-3, with 8 nucleotides matching TRBD2. The CDR3 is 15 amino acids. The junction had 4 bases not matched to a gene; V was cut back by 3 bases and J by 2 bases. CDR1 and CDR2 from the germline V gene are LNHDA and SQIVND (reference sequence).

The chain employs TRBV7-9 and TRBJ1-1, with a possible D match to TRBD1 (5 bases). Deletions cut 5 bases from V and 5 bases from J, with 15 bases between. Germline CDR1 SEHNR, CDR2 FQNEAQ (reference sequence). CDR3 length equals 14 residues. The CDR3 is CASSVGVGVTEAFF. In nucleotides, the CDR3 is TGTGCCAGCAGCGTTGGAGTGGGGGTTACTGAAGCTTTCTTT.

The CDR3 loop reads CASSFFPIDGSSGNTIYF. CDR3 DNA: TGTGCCAGCAGCTTTTTCCCGATCGACGGCAGCTCTGGAAACACCATATATTTT. The V and J genes are TRBV7-9 and TRBJ1-3; D remains unclear. The CDR3 consists of 18 residues. Looked up from germline, CDR1 is SEHNR and CDR2 is FQNEAQ (reference sequence). Between the trimmed V and J ends, which lost 3 bases and 0 bases, there was a span of 18 bases.

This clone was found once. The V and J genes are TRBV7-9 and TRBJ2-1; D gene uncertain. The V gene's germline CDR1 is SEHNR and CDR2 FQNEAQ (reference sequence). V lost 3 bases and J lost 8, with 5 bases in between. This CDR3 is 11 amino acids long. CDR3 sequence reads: CASSFYHEQFF. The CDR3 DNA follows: TGTGCCAGCAGCTTTTACCATGAGCAGTTCTTC.

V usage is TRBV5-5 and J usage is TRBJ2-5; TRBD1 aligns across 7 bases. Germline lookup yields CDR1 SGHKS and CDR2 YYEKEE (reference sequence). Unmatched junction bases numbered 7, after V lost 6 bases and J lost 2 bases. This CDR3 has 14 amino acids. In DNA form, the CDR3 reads TGTGCCAGCACCTCGTGGACAGGACAAGAGACCCAGTACTTC. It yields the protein CASTSWTGQETQYF.

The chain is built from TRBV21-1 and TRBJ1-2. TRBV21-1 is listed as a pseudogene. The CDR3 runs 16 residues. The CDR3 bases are TGTGCCAGCAGCAAAGATTCGGAAGGATTTAAGAGGGGCTACGCCTTC. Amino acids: CASSKDSEGFKRGYAF.

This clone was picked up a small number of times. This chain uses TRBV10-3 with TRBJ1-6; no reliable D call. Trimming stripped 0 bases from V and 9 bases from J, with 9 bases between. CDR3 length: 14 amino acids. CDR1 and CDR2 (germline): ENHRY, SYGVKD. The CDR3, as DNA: TGTGCCATCAGTGAGTCAAGGGAGGGTTCACCCCTCCACTTT. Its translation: CAISESREGSPLHF.

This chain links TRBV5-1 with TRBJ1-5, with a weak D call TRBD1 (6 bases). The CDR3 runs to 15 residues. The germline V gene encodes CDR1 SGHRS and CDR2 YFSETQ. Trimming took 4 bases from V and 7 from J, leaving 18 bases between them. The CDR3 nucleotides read TGCGCCAGCAGCGACCCCCGGGACACAGGGCAGCCCCAGCATTTT. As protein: CASSDPRDTGQPQHF.

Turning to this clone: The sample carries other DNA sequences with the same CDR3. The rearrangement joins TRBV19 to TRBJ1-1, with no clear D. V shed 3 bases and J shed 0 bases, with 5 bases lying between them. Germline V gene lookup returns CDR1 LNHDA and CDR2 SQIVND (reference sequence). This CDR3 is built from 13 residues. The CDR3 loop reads CASSISLNTEAFF. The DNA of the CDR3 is TGTGCCAGTAGTATTTCTCTGAACACTGAAGCTTTCTTT. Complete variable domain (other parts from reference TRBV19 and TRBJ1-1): DGGITQSPKYLFRKEGQNVTLSCEQNLNHDAMYWYRQDPGQGLRLIYYSQIVNDFQKGDIAEGYSVSREKKESFPLTVTSAQKNPTAFYLCASSISLNTEAFFGQGTRLTVV.

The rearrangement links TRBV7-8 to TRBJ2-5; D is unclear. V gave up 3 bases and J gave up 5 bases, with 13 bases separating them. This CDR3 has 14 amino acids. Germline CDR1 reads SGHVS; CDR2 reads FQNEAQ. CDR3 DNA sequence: TGTGCCAGCAGCTTCTGGACGACGACGGAGACCCAGTACTTC. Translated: CASSFWTTTETQYF. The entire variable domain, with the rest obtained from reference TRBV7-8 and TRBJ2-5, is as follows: GAGVSQSPRYKVAKRGQDVALRCDPISGHVSLFWYQQALGQGPEFLTYFQNEAQLDKSGLPSDRFFAERPEGSVSTLKIQRTQQEDSAVYLCASSFWTTTETQYFGPGTRLLVL.

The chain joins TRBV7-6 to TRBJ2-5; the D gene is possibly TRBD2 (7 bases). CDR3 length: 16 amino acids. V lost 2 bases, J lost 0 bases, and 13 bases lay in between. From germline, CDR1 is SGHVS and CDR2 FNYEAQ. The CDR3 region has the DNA TGTGCCAGCAGCTTAAGGGGGGGAGGTAACCAAGAGACCCAGTACTTC. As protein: CASSLRGGGNQETQYF.